Each of the 26 T cell receptor beta chains below was sequenced from the same sample in a study of blood T cells in healthy people across ages. Sample-barcoded 5' priming and a J-beta primer mix drove a second PCR of 7 to 11 cycles. TCRdb recomputed calls from the 5' RACE reads with MiXCR, one row per CDR3 protein. Seen here are fewer than 2,000,000 distinct CDR3 sequences, almost 35% observed once, and the top ten hold about 11%. The sample taken for sequencing was blood. Source of these receptors: a woman aged 25 to 39 in good health.

CDR3 region: CASSLGTGSRNYGYTF. The CDR3 DNA reads as TGTGCCAGCAGCCTTGGGACAGGGTCGAGGAACTATGGCTACACCTTC. The chain couples TRBV3-1 to TRBJ1-2, with TRBD1 identical over 9 bases. The germline CDR1 and CDR2 sequences are LGHDT and YNNKEL (reference sequence). Trimming at V came to 4 bases and at J to 2 bases, leaving 8 bases not matched to a gene. The CDR3 loop spans 16 amino acids. Full variable domain (missing parts from reference TRBV3-1 and TRBJ1-2): DTAVSQTPKYLVTQMGNDKSIKCEQNLGHDTMYWYKQDSKKFLKIMFSYNNKELIINETVPNRFSPKSPDKAHLNLHINSLELGDSAVYFCASSLGTGSRNYGYTFGSGTRLTVV.

A word on this clonotype: Given a much more abundant clone one base away, this may be a read error. The chain has TRBV10-3 and TRBJ2-5; D unresolved. The last part of the DNA fits TRBJ2-7 better; the J call may be wrong. Germline CDR1 and CDR2: ENHRY and SYGVKD. The CDR3 totals 11 residues. CDR3 coding DNA: TGTGCCATCAGTGACCTTTACGAGCAGTACGTC. This codes for CAISDLYEQYV.

Concerning this clonotype itself: One base separates it from a far larger clone, so it is likely a read error. V usage is TRBV7-7 and J usage is TRBJ2-7; 9 bases are a match to TRBD1. This CDR3 has 14 amino acids. Germline V gene data show CDR1 as SSHAT and CDR2 as FNYEAQ (reference sequence). The trim removed 5 bases at V and 3 bases at J, leaving 5 bases unmatched. This chain's CDR3 is CASSLGTGCYEQYF. In nucleotides, the CDR3 is TGTGCCAGCAGCCTCGGGACAGGGTGCTACGAGCAGTACTTC.

This rearrangement joins TRBV20-1 to TRBJ1-5; D unclear. The CDR3 totals 15 residues. The V end was cut by 2 bases, the J end by 0 bases, with 11 bases between. In germline, CDR1 is DFQATT, CDR2 SNEGSKA (reference sequence). The CDR3 sequence is CSARSRISSNQPQHF. The DNA for the CDR3 is TGCAGTGCTAGAAGCAGGATCTCTAGCAATCAGCCCCAGCATTTT.

This chain connects TRBV20-1 to TRBJ2-7; D gene uncertain. The CDR3 spans 14 residues. The V end was cut by 6 bases, the J end by 1 base, with 16 bases between. CDR1 is DFQATT and CDR2 is SNEGSKA in the germline V gene (reference sequence). CDR3 protein: CSAPGPLLSYEQYF. The CDR3 DNA reads as TGCAGTGCACCCGGACCGTTGTTATCCTACGAGCAGTACTTC.

The chain links TRBV4-1 to TRBJ1-5, with D tentatively TRBD1 (6 bases). Germline V CDR1 and CDR2: MGHRA, YSYEKL. V was cut by 0 bases and J by 0 bases, with 15 bases left in between. This CDR3 has 18 amino acids. The CDR3 sequence: CASSQEPLRDTSNQPQHF. CDR3 coding DNA: TGCGCCAGCAGCCAAGAGCCCCTCCGGGACACTAGCAATCAGCCCCAGCATTTT.

There are a few counts of this clonotype. The chain joins TRBV11-2 to TRBJ2-1; weak D call: TRBD1 (5 bases). There are 15 residues in the CDR3. Trimming cost V 1 base and J 4 bases, with 11 bases left between them. CDR1 SGHAT and CDR2 FQNNGV come from the germline V gene. CDR3 in amino acids: CASSLVRVYYNEQFF. CDR3 DNA sequence: TGTGCCAGCAGCTTAGTCAGGGTCTATTACAATGAGCAGTTCTTC.

The rearrangement links TRBV5-1 to TRBJ1-2; TRBD1 is a possible D gene (6 bases). This CDR3 has 14 residues. Germline CDR1 and CDR2: SGHRS and YFSETQ. Trimming left V 0 bases short and J 6 bases short, with 12 bases between. For the CDR3, the DNA is TGCGCCAGCAGCTTGGTGCAGGGGATGGATGGCTACACCTTC. This encodes CASSLVQGMDGYTF.

CDR3 protein: CASGNKGAGYTF. The CDR3 DNA is TGTGCCAGCGGAAACAAGGGGGCGGGCTACACCTTC. The V call is TRBV6-5, the J call TRBJ1-2, with 7 nucleotides matching TRBD1. CDR3 length: 12 residues. Looked up from germline, CDR1 is MNHEY and CDR2 is SVGAGI. Trimming took 8 bases from V and 8 from J; bases not matched to a gene: 8.

This chain joins TRBV10-3 and TRBJ2-7; 7 bases line up with TRBD1. With 6 bases clipped from V and 3 bases from J, the junction kept 11 bases outside the gene matches. The germline V gene encodes CDR1 ENHRY and CDR2 SYGVKD. This CDR3 region has 15 residues. For the CDR3, the DNA is TGTGCCATCAGGGAACCCGGGGACAGCGGCTACGAGCAGTACTTC. This translates into CAIREPGDSGYEQYF.

This chain connects TRBV20-1 to TRBJ1-2; D gene uncertain. Germline V gene lookup returns CDR1 DFQATT and CDR2 SNEGSKA (reference sequence). Trimming took 5 bases from V and 8 from J, leaving 15 bases between them. The CDR3 spans 12 residues. The CDR3 sequence: CSAADRPLGYTF. As DNA, the CDR3 is TGCAGTGCTGCGGACCGGCCTTTGGGCTACACCTTC.

This clonotype came up many times. The rearrangement uses TRBV29-1 and TRBJ2-7; D is perhaps TRBD2 (6 bases). V gave up 4 bases and J gave up 1 base, with 14 bases separating them. Germline CDR1 and CDR2: SQVTM and ANQGSEA. CDR3 size: 14 residues. The CDR3, as DNA: TGCAGCGTTGTCGTCTCCCGGGGGTCCTACGAGCAGTACTTC. It specifies CSVVVSRGSYEQYF.

The rearrangement links TRBV7-9 to TRBJ1-2; the D is unclear. There are 12 residues in the CDR3. The ends were cut back, 5 bases at V and 8 bases at J, with 12 bases in the middle. Germline CDR1 reads SEHNR; CDR2 reads FQNEAQ (reference sequence). CDR3 residues: CASSLPSEGYTF. The CDR3 region has the DNA TGTGCCAGCAGCCTCCCCTCGGAGGGCTACACCTTC.

This sequence joins TRBV9 and TRBJ2-5; either TRBD1 or TRBD2 may supply D (5 bases each). The CDR3 covers 15 residues. The germline gives CDR1 SGDLS, CDR2 YYNGEE. Deletions cut 3 bases from V and 1 base from J, with 13 bases between. The CDR3 DNA follows: TGTGCCAGCAGCGCCCAGGGAGCGACCCAAGAGACCCAGTACTTC. Protein: CASSAQGATQETQYF.

The V call is TRBV7-9, the J call TRBJ2-5; D ambiguous. This CDR3 is 12 amino acids long. V lost 1 base and J 11 bases, leaving 11 bases between the germline ends. Germline CDR1 and CDR2: SEHNR and FQNEAQ (reference sequence). In DNA, the CDR3 is TGTGCCAGCAGCTTAGATGGAACTGAGCAGTACTTC. It is translated as CASSLDGTEQYF.

This rearrangement joins TRBV4-1 to TRBJ1-6; the D is unclear. Germline V lookup: CDR1 MGHRA, CDR2 YSYEKL. The CDR3 covers 11 residues. The V end lost 0 bases, the J end lost 12 bases, and 3 bases lay between the germline ends. CDR3 loop: CASSQEGPLHF. The CDR3 coding sequence is TGCGCCAGCAGCCAAGAGGGACCCCTCCACTTT.

The rearrangement links TRBV7-9 to TRBJ2-7; TRBD2 matches 9 bases. Germline CDR1 and CDR2: SEHNR and FQNEAQ (reference sequence). The J segment lost 7 bases and the V segment lost 6 bases, leaving 10 bases of the junction unmatched. The CDR3 spans 14 residues. The DNA of the CDR3 is TGTGCCAGCAGTTTGACTAGCGGCTGCAATGAGCAGTACTTC. This codes for CASSLTSGCNEQYF. Full variable domain (remainder filled in from reference TRBV7-9 and TRBJ2-7): DTGVSQNPRHKITKRGQNVTFRCDPISEHNRLYWYRQTLGQGPEFLTYFQNEAQLEKSRLLSDRFSAERPKGSFSTLEIQRTEQGDSAMYLCASSLTSGCNEQYFGPGTRLTVT.

The CDR3 DNA sequence: TGTGCCAGTCAGCCGGGACTAGGCACAGATACGCAGTATTTT. This gives the protein CASQPGLGTDTQYF. The chain combines TRBV19 with TRBJ2-3, with TRBD2 matching 8 bases. The CDR3 spans 14 residues. Trimming removed 8 bases from V and 1 base from J; junction bases left unmatched: 5. Germline V gene data show CDR1 as LNHDA and CDR2 as SQIVND (reference sequence).

This clonotype is a singleton in its sample. V usage is TRBV5-1 and J usage is TRBJ1-2; D is unresolved. V lost 0 bases, J lost 4 bases, and 13 bases lay in between. Germline CDR1 and CDR2: SGHRS and YFSETQ. The CDR3 is 15 amino acids. The CDR3 loop is CASSLGTAISYGYTF. DNA of the CDR3: TGCGCCAGCAGCTTGGGTACCGCTATTAGCTATGGCTACACCTTC.

V and J are TRBV14 and TRBJ2-3; D is perhaps TRBD2 (6 bases). The CDR3 contains 16 residues. Germline values: CDR1 SGHDN, CDR2 FVKESK. The V end lost 5 bases, the J end lost 4 bases, and 19 bases lay between the germline ends. The CDR3 region is CASSSRLALVADTQYF. CDR3 DNA: TGTGCCAGCAGCTCGCGTCTAGCGCTAGTCGCAGATACGCAGTATTTT.

V gene TRBV7-2 combines with J gene TRBJ2-5, with 7 bases matching TRBD2. With 4 bases clipped from V and 3 bases from J, the junction kept 14 bases outside the gene matches. The CDR3 loop spans 17 amino acids. CDR1 is SGHTA and CDR2 is FQGNSA in the germline V gene. CDR3 coding DNA: TGTGCCAGCAGCTCCGTCGGGGACTATCGGGGGGAAGAGACCCAGTACTTC. This sequence encodes CASSSVGDYRGEETQYF.

This clonotype was seen a few times. CDR3 coding DNA: TGTGCCAGCAGCGTAGAATCGGGCGGGGAGCAGTTCTTC. Amino acid sequence: CASSVESGGEQFF. V gene TRBV9 combines with J gene TRBJ2-1; possible D gene TRBD2, 5 bases. The V end lost 0 bases, the J end lost 10 bases, and 11 bases lay between the germline ends. Germline CDR1 reads SGDLS; CDR2 reads YYNGEE. The CDR3 totals 13 residues.

This clonotype was seen only a few times. The V call is TRBV30, the J call TRBJ2-1; a weak D match, TRBD2 (6 bases). The length of the CDR3 is 15 residues. The germline CDR1 and CDR2 sequences are GTSNPN and SVGIG (reference sequence). V gave up 3 bases and J gave up 4 bases, with 16 bases separating them. CDR3 in DNA: TGTGCCTGGAGGGGTGGGGTAGCGGAGTACAATGAGCAGTTCTTC. This translates into CAWRGGVAEYNEQFF.

The sample holds a few counts of this clonotype. This chain links TRBV6-2 or TRBV6-3 with TRBJ2-5, with TRBD2 identical over 10 bases. V gave up 6 bases and J gave up 2 bases; unmatched junction bases: 6. CDR1 is MNHEY, CDR2 SVGEGT, per germline. This CDR3 spans 15 amino acids. DNA for the CDR3: TGTGCCAGCAGCCGGGGACTAGCGACACAAGAGACCCAGTACTTC. This codes for CASSRGLATQETQYF.

This chain joins TRBV20-1 and TRBJ2-1; D possibly corresponds to TRBD2 (5 bases). CDR3 length: 13 amino acids. The V end lost 6 bases, the J end lost 8 bases, and 17 bases lay between the germline ends. Germline-derived CDR1 and CDR2 are DFQATT and SNEGSKA (reference sequence). CDR3 amino acids: CSAPPSPAYEQFF. DNA of the CDR3: TGCAGTGCGCCTCCTAGCCCCGCGTATGAGCAGTTCTTC.

The chain carries TRBV20-1 and TRBJ2-7; the match to TRBD1 covers 7 bases. V dropped 2 bases and J dropped 2; count of bases not matched to a gene: 6. Per the germline V gene, CDR1 is DFQATT and CDR2 is SNEGSKA (reference sequence). The CDR3 length is 14 residues. The CDR3 DNA is TGCAGTGCTAGACCCCGGGACAGAACCTACGAGCAGTACTTC. It codes for CSARPRDRTYEQYF.